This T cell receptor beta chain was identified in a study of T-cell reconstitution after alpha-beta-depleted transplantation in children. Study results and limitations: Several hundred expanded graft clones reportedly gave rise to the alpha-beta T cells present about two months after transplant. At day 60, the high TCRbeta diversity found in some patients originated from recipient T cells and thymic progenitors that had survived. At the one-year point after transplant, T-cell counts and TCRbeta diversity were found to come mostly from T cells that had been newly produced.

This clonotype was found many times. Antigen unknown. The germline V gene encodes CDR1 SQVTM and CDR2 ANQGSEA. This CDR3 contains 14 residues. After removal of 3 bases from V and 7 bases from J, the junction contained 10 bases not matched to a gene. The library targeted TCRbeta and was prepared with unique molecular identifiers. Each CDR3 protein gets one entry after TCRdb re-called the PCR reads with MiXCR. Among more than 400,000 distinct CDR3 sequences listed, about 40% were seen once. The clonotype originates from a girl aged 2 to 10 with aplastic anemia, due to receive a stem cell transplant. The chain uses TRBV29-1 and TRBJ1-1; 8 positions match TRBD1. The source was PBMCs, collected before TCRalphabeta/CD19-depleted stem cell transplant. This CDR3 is CSVDGRGRNGEAFF. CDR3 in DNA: TGCAGCGTTGATGGCAGGGGGCGAAACGGTGAAGCTTTCTTT.